These T cell receptor beta chains were read from a single sample in a study of T cell changes during pregnancy in multiple sclerosis. Some clones are missing from TCRdb's copy, which holds only in-frame ones; the method was immunoSEQ multiplex PCR. The sample includes around 8,400 clones, more than 75% of them seen just once. The sample in question was CD8+ T cells from peripheral blood mononuclear cells, obtained in the first trimester of pregnancy. The receptors here all came from a female donor in good health, enrolled as a control in a pregnancy study. The CDR3 runs from the conserved cysteine through the conserved F or W.

V: TRBV4-2
J: TRBJ2-7
CDR3: CASSQDRGGAYEQYF

V: TRBV28
J: TRBJ2-7
CDR3: CASSRLSGVNEQYF

V: TRBV15
J: TRBJ1-1
CDR3: CATSRRTGGVTEAFF

V: TRBV4-1
J: TRBJ2-3
CDR3: CASSQETSGAHTDTQYF

V: TRBV10-3
J: TRBJ2-4
CDR3: CAISDIAKNIQYF

V: TRBV4-1
J: TRBJ2-7
CDR3: CASSQEQGTAGDEQYF

V: TRBV7-2
J: TRBJ2-1
CDR3: CASSRMTSGVRNEQFF

V: TRBV4-3
J: TRBJ2-7
CDR3: CASSQDSQGPYEQYF

V: TRBV11-2
J: TRBJ2-2
CDR3: CASSWPRTGRTDTGELFF

V: TRBV5-8
J: TRBJ2-3
CDR3: CASSVGLAGGLAQYF

V: TRBV11-2
J: TRBJ1-4
CDR3: CASSFGEKLFF

V: TRBV6-4
J: TRBJ2-5
CDR3: CASSDGTQETQYF

V: TRBV7-9
J: TRBJ2-1
CDR3: CASSLVSWTGYYNEQFF

V: TRBV28
J: TRBJ2-1
CDR3: CASSLWANYNEQFF

V: TRBV5-6
J: TRBJ2-7
CDR3: CASSLDRVSYEQYF

V: TRBV29-1
J: TRBJ2-1
CDR3: CSVEESTSGGPGGEQFF

V: TRBV11-2
J: TRBJ2-7
CDR3: CASSAGQGAFEQYF

V: TRBV7-9
J: TRBJ2-7
CDR3: CASSLPGSYEQYF

V: TRBV11-2
J: TRBJ2-5
CDR3: CASSPIGGQGAEGLETQYF

V: TRBV5-1
J: TRBJ2-7
CDR3: CASSLNAPPPVEQYF

V: TRBV6-1
J: TRBJ1-5
CDR3: CASNDGGGNQPQHF

V: TRBV4-3
J: TRBJ1-6
CDR3: CASSRDRESSPLHF

V: TRBV19
J: TRBJ1-1
CDR3: CASSIRLMNTEAFF

V: TRBV11-2
J: TRBJ2-1
CDR3: CASSPGTGGSSYNEQFF

V: TRBV30
J: TRBJ1-6
CDR3: CAWNPLYNSPLHF

V: TRBV25-1
J: TRBJ2-1
CDR3: CASSEVTGGDNEQFF

V: TRBV27
J: TRBJ2-5
CDR3: CASSLFGGQTYEAQYF

V: TRBV11-1
J: TRBJ2-3
CDR3: CASSLTSGGPTDTQYF

V: TRBV7-3
J: TRBJ2-1
CDR3: CASSLARGASNEQFF

V: TRBV10-3
J: TRBJ2-1
CDR3: CAIRATGGTSYNEQFF

V: TRBV7-9
J: TRBJ2-7
CDR3: CASSGTGAYEQYF

V: TRBV5-1
J: TRBJ2-1
CDR3: CASSPEGLAGSIGTYNEQFF

V: TRBV7-6
J: TRBJ1-5
CDR3: CASSLAGTRDQPQHF

V: TRBV6-5
J: TRBJ2-2
CDR3: CASSYSRGELFF

V: TRBV18
J: -
CDR3: CASSPLDREAYEQYF

V: TRBV5-2
J: TRBJ1-2
CDR3: CASNVRVRKTYGYTF

V: TRBV28
J: TRBJ1-6
CDR3: CASRDRENSPLHF

V: TRBV4-2
J: TRBJ2-1
CDR3: CASSQGHRDPADEQFF

V: TRBV2
J: TRBJ2-1
CDR3: CASSLGLAGWWEQFF

V: TRBV19
J: TRBJ1-1
CDR3: CASSPKQVNTEAFF

V: TRBV15
J: TRBJ2-3
CDR3: CATSRAQGEHTDTQYF

V: TRBV6-6
J: TRBJ1-1
CDR3: CASSQPGGNTEAFF

V: TRBV5-1
J: TRBJ1-6
CDR3: CASSLDGGLYNSPLHF

V: TRBV9
J: TRBJ1-1
CDR3: CASSVGNRGLNTEAFF